The 2 T cell receptor beta chains below come from one sample, sequenced in a study of blood T cell repertoires in COVID-19. Libraries were prepared by immunoSEQ multiplex PCR; TCRdb keeps only in-frame clonotypes and omits some of them. Here the sample spans 150,000 to 200,000 clones, 85% to 95% being singletons. The specimen sequenced was peripheral blood. These receptor sequences come from a man aged 25-45 years with COVID-19, enrolled during active disease.

The chain carries TRBV18 and TRBJ1-5; 7 bases align to TRBD1. The germline V gene encodes CDR1 KGHSH and CDR2 LQKENI. Trimming at V came to 6 bases and at J to 9 bases, leaving 5 bases not matched to a gene. The CDR3 runs 12 residues. The CDR3 DNA sequence: TGTGCCAGCTCCACAGGGGTTCTGCCCCAGCATTTT. Protein product: CASSTGVLPQHF.

This chain joins TRBV5-4 and TRBJ1-6; D may be TRBD1 (5 bases). V was pared by 0 bases and J by 4 bases, with 11 bases between. This CDR3 has 16 amino acids. Germline CDR1 and CDR2: SGHNT and YYREEE (reference sequence). CDR3 DNA: TGTGCCAGCAGCTTGGAAGGGGCAATGTATAATTCACCCCTCCACTTT. Protein sequence: CASSLEGAMYNSPLHF.